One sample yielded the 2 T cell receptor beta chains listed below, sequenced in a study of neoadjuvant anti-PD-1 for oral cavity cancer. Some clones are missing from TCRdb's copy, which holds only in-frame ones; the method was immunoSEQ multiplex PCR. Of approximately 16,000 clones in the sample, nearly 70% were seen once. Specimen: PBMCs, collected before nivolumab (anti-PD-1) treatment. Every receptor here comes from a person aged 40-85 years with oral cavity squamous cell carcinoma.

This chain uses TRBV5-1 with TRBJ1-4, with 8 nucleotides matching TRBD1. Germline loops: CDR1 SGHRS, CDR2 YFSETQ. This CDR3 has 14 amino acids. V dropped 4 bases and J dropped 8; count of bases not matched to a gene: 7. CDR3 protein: CASSHGQGGEKLFF. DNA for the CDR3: TGCGCCAGCAGCCACGGACAGGGCGGGGAAAAACTGTTTTTT.

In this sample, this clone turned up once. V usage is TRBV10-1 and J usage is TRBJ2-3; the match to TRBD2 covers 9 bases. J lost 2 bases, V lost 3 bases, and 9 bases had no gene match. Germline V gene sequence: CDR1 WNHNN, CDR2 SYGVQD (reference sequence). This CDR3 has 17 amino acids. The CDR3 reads CASSDTVLAGITDTQYF. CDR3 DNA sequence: TGCGCCAGCAGTGATACGGTCCTAGCGGGAATCACAGATACGCAGTATTTT.